One and the same sample provided the 3 T cell receptor beta chains below, sequenced in a study of blood T cell repertoires in COVID-19. Method: immunoSEQ multiplex PCR; TCRdb's copy keeps in-frame clones and lacks some. The sample includes around 100,000 clones, 80% to 95% of them seen just once. The specimen sequenced was peripheral blood. These receptors came from a man aged 70 or older with acute or convalescent COVID-19.

The J gene is TRBJ2-3, the V gene TRBV10-3; 10 bases line up with TRBD2. Trimming at V came to 11 bases and at J to 2 bases, leaving 7 bases not matched to a gene. This CDR3 has 14 amino acids. Germline V gene lookup returns CDR1 ENHRY and CDR2 SYGVKD. CDR3 loop: CAFSGTSATDTQYF. As DNA, the CDR3 is TGTGCCTTCTCCGGGACTAGCGCCACAGATACGCAGTATTTT.

The rearrangement uses TRBV19 and TRBJ1-2, with D perhaps TRBD1 (6 bases). V was pared by 7 bases and J by 4 bases, with 13 bases between. Per the germline V gene, CDR1 is LNHDA and CDR2 is SQIVND (reference sequence). The CDR3 covers 13 residues. The CDR3 region is CASTLGGAYGYTF. Written as DNA, the CDR3 is TGTGCCAGTACCCTCGGGGGGGCCTATGGCTACACCTTC.

The rearrangement uses TRBV19 and TRBJ1-2, with 8 bases matching TRBD1. Unmatched junction bases numbered 9, after V lost 7 bases and J lost 8 bases. Per the germline V gene, CDR1 is LNHDA and CDR2 is SQIVND (reference sequence). The CDR3 is made up of 13 amino acids. For the CDR3, the DNA is TGTGCCAGTAACTACCAGGGGGCAGGGGGCTACACCTTC. The encoded protein is CASNYQGAGGYTF.